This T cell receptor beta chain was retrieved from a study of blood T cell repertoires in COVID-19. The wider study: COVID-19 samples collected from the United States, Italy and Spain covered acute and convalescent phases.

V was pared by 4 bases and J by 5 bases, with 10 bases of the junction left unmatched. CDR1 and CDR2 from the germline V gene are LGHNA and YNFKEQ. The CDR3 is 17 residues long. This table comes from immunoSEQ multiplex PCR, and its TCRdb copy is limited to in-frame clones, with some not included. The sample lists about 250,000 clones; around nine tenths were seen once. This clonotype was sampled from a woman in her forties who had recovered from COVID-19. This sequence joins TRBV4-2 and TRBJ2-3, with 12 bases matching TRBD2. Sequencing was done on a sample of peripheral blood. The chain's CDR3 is CASSLISSGGALDTQYF. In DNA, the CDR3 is TGTGCCAGCAGCCTTATCTCTAGCGGGGGGGCCTTAGATACGCAGTATTTT.